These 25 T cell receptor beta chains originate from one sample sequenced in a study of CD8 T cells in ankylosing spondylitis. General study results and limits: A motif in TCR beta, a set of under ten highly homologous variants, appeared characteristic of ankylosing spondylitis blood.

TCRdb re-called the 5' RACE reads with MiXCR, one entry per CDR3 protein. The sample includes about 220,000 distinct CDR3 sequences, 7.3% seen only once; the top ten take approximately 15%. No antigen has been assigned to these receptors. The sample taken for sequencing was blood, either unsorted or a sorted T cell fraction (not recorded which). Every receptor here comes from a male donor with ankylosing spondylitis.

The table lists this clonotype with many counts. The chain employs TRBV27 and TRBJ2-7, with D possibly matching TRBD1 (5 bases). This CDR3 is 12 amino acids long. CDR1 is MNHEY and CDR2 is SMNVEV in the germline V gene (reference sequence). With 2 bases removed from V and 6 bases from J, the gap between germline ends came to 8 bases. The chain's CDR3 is CASSLTGSEQYF. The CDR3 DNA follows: TGTGCCAGCAGTTTAACAGGAAGCGAGCAGTACTTC.

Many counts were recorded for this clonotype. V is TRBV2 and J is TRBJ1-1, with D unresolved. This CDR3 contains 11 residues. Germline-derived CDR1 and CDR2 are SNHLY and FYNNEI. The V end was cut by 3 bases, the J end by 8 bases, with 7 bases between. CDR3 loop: CASSDLVEAFF. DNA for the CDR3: TGTGCCAGCAGTGATCTGGTCGAAGCTTTCTTT.

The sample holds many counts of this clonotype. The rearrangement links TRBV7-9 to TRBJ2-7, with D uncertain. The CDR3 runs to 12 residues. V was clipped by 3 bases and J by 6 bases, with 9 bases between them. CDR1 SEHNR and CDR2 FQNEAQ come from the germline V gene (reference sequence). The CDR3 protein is CASSFSKVEQYF. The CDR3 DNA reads TGTGCCAGCAGCTTTAGTAAGGTCGAGCAGTACTTC.

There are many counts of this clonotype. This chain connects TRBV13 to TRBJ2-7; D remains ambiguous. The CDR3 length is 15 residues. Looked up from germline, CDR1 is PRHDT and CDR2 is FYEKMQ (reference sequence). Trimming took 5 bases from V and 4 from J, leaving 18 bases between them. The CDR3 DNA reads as TGTGCCAGCAGCCCCGAGGCCAATGGTAAATACGAGCAGTACTTC. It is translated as CASSPEANGKYEQYF.

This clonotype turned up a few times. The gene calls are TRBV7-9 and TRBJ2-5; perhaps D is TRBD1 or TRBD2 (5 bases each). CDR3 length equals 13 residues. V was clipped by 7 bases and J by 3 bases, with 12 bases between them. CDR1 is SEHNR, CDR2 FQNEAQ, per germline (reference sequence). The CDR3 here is CASNGDGKETQYF. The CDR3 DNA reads TGTGCCAGCAACGGGGACGGGAAAGAGACCCAGTACTTC.

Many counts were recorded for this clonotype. Written as DNA, the CDR3 is TGTGCCAGCAGCCTAGCGGGGAACAATGAGCAGTTCTTC. Amino acid sequence: CASSLAGNNEQFF. This chain uses TRBV6-1 with TRBJ2-1; 9 bases are a match to TRBD2. Unmatched junction bases numbered 2, after V lost 6 bases and J lost 5 bases. CDR1 is MNHNS and CDR2 is SASEGT in the germline V gene. The length of the CDR3 is 13 residues.

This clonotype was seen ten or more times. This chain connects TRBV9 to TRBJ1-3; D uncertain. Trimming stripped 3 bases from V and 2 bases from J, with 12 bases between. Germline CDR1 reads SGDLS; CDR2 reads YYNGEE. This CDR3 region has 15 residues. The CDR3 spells CASSGNWETGNTIYF. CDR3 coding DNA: TGTGCCAGCAGCGGTAATTGGGAAACTGGAAACACCATATATTTT.

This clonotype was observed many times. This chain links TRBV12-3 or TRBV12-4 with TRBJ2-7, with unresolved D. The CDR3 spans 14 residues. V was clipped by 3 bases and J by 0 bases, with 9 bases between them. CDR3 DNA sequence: TGTGCCAGCAGTTTTGCTCTGACCTCCTACGAGCAGTACTTC. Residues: CASSFALTSYEQYF.

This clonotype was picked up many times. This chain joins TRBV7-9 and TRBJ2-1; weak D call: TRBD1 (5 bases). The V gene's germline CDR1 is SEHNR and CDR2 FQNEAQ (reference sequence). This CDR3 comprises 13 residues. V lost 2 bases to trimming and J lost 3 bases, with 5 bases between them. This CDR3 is CASSLQGYNEQFF. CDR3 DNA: TGTGCCAGCAGCTTACAGGGCTACAATGAGCAGTTCTTC.

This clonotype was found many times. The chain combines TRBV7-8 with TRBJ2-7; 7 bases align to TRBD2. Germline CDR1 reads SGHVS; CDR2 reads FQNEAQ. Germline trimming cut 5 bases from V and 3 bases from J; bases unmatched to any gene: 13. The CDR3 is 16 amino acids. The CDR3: CASSPHPRDYLYEQYF. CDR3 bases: TGTGCCAGCAGCCCACACCCCCGGGACTACCTCTACGAGCAGTACTTC.

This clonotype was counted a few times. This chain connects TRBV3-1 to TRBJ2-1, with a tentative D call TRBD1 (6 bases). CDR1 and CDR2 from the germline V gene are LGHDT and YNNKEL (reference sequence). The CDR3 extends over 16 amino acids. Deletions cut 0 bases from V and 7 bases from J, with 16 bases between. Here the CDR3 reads CASSQDRFWTENEQFF. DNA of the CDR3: TGTGCCAGCAGCCAAGATCGTTTTTGGACAGAAAATGAGCAGTTCTTC.

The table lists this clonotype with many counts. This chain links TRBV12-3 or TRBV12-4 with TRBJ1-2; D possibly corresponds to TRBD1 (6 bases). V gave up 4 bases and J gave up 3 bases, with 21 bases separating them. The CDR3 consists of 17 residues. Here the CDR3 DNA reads TGTGCCAGCAGTTCCTGGGCCCAATCAGGGGTTGACTATGGCTACACCTTC. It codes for CASSSWAQSGVDYGYTF.

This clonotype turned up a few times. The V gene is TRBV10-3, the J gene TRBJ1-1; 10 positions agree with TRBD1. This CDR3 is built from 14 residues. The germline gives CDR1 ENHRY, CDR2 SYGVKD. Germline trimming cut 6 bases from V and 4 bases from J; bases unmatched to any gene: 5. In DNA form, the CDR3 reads TGTGCCATCAGCCGGGGACAGGGGATCACTGAAGCTTTCTTT. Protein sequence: CAISRGQGITEAFF.

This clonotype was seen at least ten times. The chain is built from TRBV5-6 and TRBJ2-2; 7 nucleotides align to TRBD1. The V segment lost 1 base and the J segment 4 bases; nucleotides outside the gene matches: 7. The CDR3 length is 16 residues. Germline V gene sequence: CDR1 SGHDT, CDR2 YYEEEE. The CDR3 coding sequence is TGTGCCAGCAGCTTGCCCCCGACAGGGTTCACCGGGGAGCTGTTTTTT. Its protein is CASSLPPTGFTGELFF. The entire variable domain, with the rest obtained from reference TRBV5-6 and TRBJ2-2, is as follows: DAGVTQSPTHLIKTRGQQVTLRCSPKSGHDTVSWYQQALGQGPQFIFQYYEEEERQRGNFPDRFSGHQFPNYSSELNVNALLLGDSALYLCASSLPPTGFTGELFFGEGSRLTVL.

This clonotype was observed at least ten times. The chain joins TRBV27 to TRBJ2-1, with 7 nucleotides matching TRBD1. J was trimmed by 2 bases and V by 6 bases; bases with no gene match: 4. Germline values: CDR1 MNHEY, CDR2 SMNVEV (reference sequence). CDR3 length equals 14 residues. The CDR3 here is CASSRQGAYNEQFF. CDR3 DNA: TGTGCCAGCAGCCGACAGGGAGCCTACAATGAGCAGTTCTTC.

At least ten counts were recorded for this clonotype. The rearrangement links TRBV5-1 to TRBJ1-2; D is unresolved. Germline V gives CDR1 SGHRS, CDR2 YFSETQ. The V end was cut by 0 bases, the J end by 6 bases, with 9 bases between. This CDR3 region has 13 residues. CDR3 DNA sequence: TGCGCCAGCAGCTTGGGGGTTTGGGATGGCTACACCTTC. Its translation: CASSLGVWDGYTF.

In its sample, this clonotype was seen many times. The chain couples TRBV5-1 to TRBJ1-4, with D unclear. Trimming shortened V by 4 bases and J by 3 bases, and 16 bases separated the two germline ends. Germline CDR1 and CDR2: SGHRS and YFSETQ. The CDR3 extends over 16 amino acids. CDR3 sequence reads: CASSLAGPAPNEKLFF. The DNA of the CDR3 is TGCGCCAGCAGCCTAGCCGGTCCAGCTCCTAATGAAAAACTGTTTTTT.

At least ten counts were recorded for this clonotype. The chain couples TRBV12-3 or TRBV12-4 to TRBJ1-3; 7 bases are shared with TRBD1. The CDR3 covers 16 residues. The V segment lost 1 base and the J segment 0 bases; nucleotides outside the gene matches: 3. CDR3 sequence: CASSLGDRSSGNTIYF. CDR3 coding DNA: TGTGCCAGCAGTTTAGGGGACAGAAGCTCTGGAAACACCATATATTTT.

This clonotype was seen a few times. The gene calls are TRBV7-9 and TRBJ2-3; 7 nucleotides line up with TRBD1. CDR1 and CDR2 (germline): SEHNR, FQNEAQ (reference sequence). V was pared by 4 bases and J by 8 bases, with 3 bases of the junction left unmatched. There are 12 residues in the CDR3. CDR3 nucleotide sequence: TGTGCCAGCAGCTCTACAGGGGCTACGCAGTATTTT. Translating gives CASSSTGATQYF.

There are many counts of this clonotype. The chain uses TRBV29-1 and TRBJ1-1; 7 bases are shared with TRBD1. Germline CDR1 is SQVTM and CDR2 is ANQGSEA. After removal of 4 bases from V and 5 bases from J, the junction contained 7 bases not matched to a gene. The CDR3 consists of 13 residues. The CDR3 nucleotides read TGCAGCGTTGCAGGGGGGCGTAGTACTGAAGCTTTCTTT. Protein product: CSVAGGRSTEAFF.

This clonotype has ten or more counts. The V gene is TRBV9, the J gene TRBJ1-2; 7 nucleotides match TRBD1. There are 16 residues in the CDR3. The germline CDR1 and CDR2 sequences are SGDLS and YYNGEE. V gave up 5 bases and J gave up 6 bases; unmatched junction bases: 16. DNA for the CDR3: TGTGCCAGCAGTGAATCCATCTCCGGGACAGAGAATGGCTACACCTTC. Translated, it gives CASSESISGTENGYTF. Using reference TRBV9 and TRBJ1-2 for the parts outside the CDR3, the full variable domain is DSGVTQTPKHLITATGQRVTLRCSPRSGDLSVYWYQQSLDQGLQFLIQYYNGEERAKGNILERFSAQQFPDLHSELNLSSLELGDSALYFCASSESISGTENGYTFGSGTRLTVV.

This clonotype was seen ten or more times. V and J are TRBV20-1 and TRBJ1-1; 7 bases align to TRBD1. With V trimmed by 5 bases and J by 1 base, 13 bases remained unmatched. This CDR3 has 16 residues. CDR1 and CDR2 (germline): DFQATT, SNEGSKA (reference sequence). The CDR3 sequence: CSAHADREGWNTEAFF. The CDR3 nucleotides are TGCAGTGCTCATGCCGACAGGGAGGGATGGAACACTGAAGCTTTCTTT.

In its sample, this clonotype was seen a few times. The CDR3 loop reads CASSSLGFWEQFF. The DNA for the CDR3 is TGTGCCAGCAGCTCCTTGGGCTTTTGGGAGCAGTTCTTC. J is TRBJ2-1 and V is TRBV7-8; D is undetermined. CDR1 is SGHVS, CDR2 FQNEAQ, per germline. V lost 4 bases and J 10 bases, leaving 14 bases between the germline ends. The CDR3 runs to 13 residues.

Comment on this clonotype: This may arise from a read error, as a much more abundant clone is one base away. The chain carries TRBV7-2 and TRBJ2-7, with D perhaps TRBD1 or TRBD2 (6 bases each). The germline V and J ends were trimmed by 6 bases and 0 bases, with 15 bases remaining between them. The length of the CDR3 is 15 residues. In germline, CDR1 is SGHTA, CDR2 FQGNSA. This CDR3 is CASRRGARSSYEQYF. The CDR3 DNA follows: TGTGCCAGCAGGAGGGGGGCGAGGAGCTCCTACGAGCAGTACTTC.

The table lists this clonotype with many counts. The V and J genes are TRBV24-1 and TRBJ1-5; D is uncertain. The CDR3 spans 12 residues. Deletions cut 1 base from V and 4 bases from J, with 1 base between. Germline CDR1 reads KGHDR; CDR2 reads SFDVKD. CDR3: CATSDLNQPQHF. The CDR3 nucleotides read TGTGCCACCAGTGATTTAAATCAGCCCCAGCATTTT.